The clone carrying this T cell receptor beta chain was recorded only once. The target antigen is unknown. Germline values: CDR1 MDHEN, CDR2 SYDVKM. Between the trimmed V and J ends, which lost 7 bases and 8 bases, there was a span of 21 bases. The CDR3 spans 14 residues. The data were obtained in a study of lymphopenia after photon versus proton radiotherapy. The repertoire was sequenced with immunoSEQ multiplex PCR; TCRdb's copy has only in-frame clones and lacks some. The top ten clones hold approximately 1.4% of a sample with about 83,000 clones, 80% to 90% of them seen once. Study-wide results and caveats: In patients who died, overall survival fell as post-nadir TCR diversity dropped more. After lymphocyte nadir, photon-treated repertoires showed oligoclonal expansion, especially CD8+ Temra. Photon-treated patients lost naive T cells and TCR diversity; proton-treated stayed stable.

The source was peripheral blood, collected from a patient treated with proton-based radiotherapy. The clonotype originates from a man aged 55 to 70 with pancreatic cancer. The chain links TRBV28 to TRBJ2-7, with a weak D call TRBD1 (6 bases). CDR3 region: CASTAPRGMAKQYF. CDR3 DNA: TGTGCCAGCACGGCCCCCAGGGGTATGGCGAAGCAGTACTTC.